This TCR beta chain was recorded in a study of Graves' ophthalmopathy and Graves' hyperthyroidism. The study's findings and limits: Sensitivity reached 85% to 90% and specificity roughly 76% for a 13-signature model separating ophthalmopathy from stable hyperthyroidism.

The ends lost 7 bases at V and 2 bases at J; junction bases unmatched: 11. The CDR3 runs 17 residues. Germline V lookup: CDR1 MDHEN, CDR2 SYDVKM. This clonotype was seen more than once but under ten times. Its antigen is unidentified. Amplifying from RNA transcripts, the study obtained TCR beta CDR3 regions. Second-round multiplex PCR came after first-round RT-PCR with HTBI primers. TCRdb redid the calling of the multiplex PCR reads with MiXCR, one entry per CDR3 protein. The sample has about 400,000 distinct CDR3 sequences; around 17% are singletons. Material: peripheral blood. This chain connects TRBV28 to TRBJ2-2, with 9 bases aligning to TRBD2. The receptor's source is a woman between 18 and 30 years old with Graves' ophthalmopathy. The CDR3 bases are TGTGCCAGCATAGAGGGTAGCGGGGGACCTAACACCGGGGAGCTGTTTTTT. It encodes CASIEGSGGPNTGELFF. The full variable domain, rest sourced from reference TRBV28 and TRBJ2-2, is DVKVTQSSRYLVKRTGEKVFLECVQDMDHENMFWYRQDPGLGLRLIYFSYDVKMKEKGDIPEGYSVSREKKERFSLILESASTNQTSMYLCASIEGSGGPNTGELFFGEGSRLTVL.